These T cell receptor beta chains were read from a single sample in a study of OX40 agonist ivuxolimab in advanced cancers. Only in-frame clones appear in the TCRdb table, and some are missing; sequencing was by immunoSEQ multiplex PCR. This sample has 62,000 or so clones; around four fifths occur once, and the top ten carry 3.5% to 4%. This specimen was CD4+ or CD8+ T cells sorted from blood, taken in a trial of the OX40 agonist ivuxolimab. The receptors shown here come from an adult with an advanced solid tumor such as melanoma, head and neck, liver or kidney cancer. Both conserved end residues are part of each CDR3. Fields, in order: clone size, J gene, V gene, D gene, CDR3 DNA, CDR3 protein. The D gene is left open where the match is weak. The size entry is marked missing in some rows and otherwise reads once, few, many or a size class.

clone_size: -
j_call: TRBJ2-1
v_call: TRBV7-6
d_call: -
cdr3_nt: TGTGCCAGCAGCACCCATAGGAGCGGAACCTACAATGAGCAGTTCTTC
cdr3_aa: CASSTHRSGTYNEQFF

clone_size: -
j_call: TRBJ2-2
v_call: TRBV5-1
d_call: -
cdr3_nt: TGCGCCAGCAGCTTGAGTCAGGGATTTACCGGGGAGCTGTTTTTT
cdr3_aa: CASSLSQGFTGELFF

clone_size: -
j_call: TRBJ2-2
v_call: TRBV4-3
d_call: -
cdr3_nt: TGCGCCAGCAGCCGAATGAGGGGGGTCGGGGAGCTGTTTTTT
cdr3_aa: CASSRMRGVGELFF

clone_size: -
j_call: TRBJ2-7
v_call: TRBV7-9
d_call: -
cdr3_nt: TGTGCCAGCAGCGGTCGGACACGAAACTACGAGCAGTACTTC
cdr3_aa: CASSGRTRNYEQYF

clone_size: -
j_call: TRBJ2-7
v_call: TRBV28
d_call: TRBD2
cdr3_nt: TGTGCCAGCAGAGGGGTAGCGGGAGTCGGGTACGAGCAGTACTTC
cdr3_aa: CASRGVAGVGYEQYF

clone_size: -
j_call: TRBJ2-7
v_call: TRBV11-2
d_call: -
cdr3_nt: TGTGCCAGCAGCGTGGGACGGTACGAGCAGTACTTC
cdr3_aa: CASSVGRYEQYF

clone_size: once
j_call: TRBJ1-4
v_call: TRBV28
d_call: -
cdr3_nt: TGTGCCAGCAGTATACTTCAAGGTACTAATGAAAAACTGTTTTTT
cdr3_aa: CASSILQGTNEKLFF

clone_size: -
j_call: TRBJ1-3
v_call: TRBV7-3
d_call: -
cdr3_nt: TGTGCCAGCAGCTTAGCCGCGAGCTCTGGAAACACCATATATTTT
cdr3_aa: CASSLAASSGNTIYF

clone_size: few
j_call: TRBJ1-1
v_call: TRBV9
d_call: -
cdr3_nt: TGTGCCAGCAGCGTAAGCGGGGAGGAGACTGAAGCTTTCTTT
cdr3_aa: CASSVSGEETEAFF

clone_size: -
j_call: TRBJ1-2
v_call: TRBV5-1
d_call: -
cdr3_nt: TGCGCCAGCAGCTTGTCGTCGGATGGCTACACCTTC
cdr3_aa: CASSLSSDGYTF

clone_size: -
j_call: TRBJ2-7
v_call: TRBV11-3
d_call: TRBD1
cdr3_nt: TGTGCCAGCAGCTTAGTGGGGACAGGCTACGCCGAGCAGTACTTC
cdr3_aa: CASSLVGTGYAEQYF

clone_size: -
j_call: TRBJ1-5
v_call: TRBV4-1
d_call: TRBD1
cdr3_nt: TGCGCCAGCAGCCGTCAGGGGGGTCAGCCCCAGCATTTT
cdr3_aa: CASSRQGGQPQHF

clone_size: once
j_call: TRBJ2-5
v_call: TRBV11-3
d_call: TRBD2
cdr3_nt: TGTGCCAGCAGTCGGCGGACTAGCGGGAGAGTGAGAGAGACCCAGTACTTC
cdr3_aa: CASSRRTSGRVRETQYF

clone_size: -
j_call: TRBJ2-1
v_call: TRBV7-2
d_call: -
cdr3_nt: TGTGCCAGCCGCGGTCCCGGCCAGCCCTACAATGAGCAGTTCTTC
cdr3_aa: CASRGPGQPYNEQFF

clone_size: -
j_call: TRBJ1-1
v_call: TRBV19
d_call: TRBD1
cdr3_nt: TGTGCCAGTAGTCTTCATTCGGGACAGATGAACACTGAAGCTTTCTTT
cdr3_aa: CASSLHSGQMNTEAFF

clone_size: -
j_call: TRBJ2-1
v_call: TRBV14
d_call: -
cdr3_nt: TGTGCCAGCAGCCAATTTACGGGATACAATGAGCAGTTCTTC
cdr3_aa: CASSQFTGYNEQFF

clone_size: -
j_call: TRBJ2-7
v_call: TRBV9
d_call: -
cdr3_nt: TGTGCCAGCAGCGCGGAGAGGGACCACGAGCAGTACTTC
cdr3_aa: CASSAERDHEQYF

clone_size: -
j_call: TRBJ1-4
v_call: TRBV9
d_call: -
cdr3_nt: TGTGCCAGCAGCGTAGGGGGGGAAGAAAAACTGTTTTTT
cdr3_aa: CASSVGGEEKLFF

clone_size: few
j_call: TRBJ2-4
v_call: TRBV5-1
d_call: -
cdr3_nt: TGCGCCAGCAGGGACAGCCTAGCCAAAAACATTCAGTACTTC
cdr3_aa: CASRDSLAKNIQYF

clone_size: once
j_call: TRBJ2-2
v_call: TRBV27
d_call: -
cdr3_nt: TGTGCCAGCAATAACTTAGGGCGGGTGAACACCGGGGAGCTGTTTTTT
cdr3_aa: CASNNLGRVNTGELFF

clone_size: -
j_call: TRBJ2-1
v_call: TRBV5-1
d_call: -
cdr3_nt: TGCGCCAGCAGCTTGGAAGCTAGGGCCAATGAGCAGTTCTTC
cdr3_aa: CASSLEARANEQFF

clone_size: -
j_call: TRBJ2-2
v_call: TRBV5-1
d_call: -
cdr3_nt: TGCGCCAGCAGCTTGGCCTCGGGGATAAACGCCGGGGAGCTGTTTTTT
cdr3_aa: CASSLASGINAGELFF

clone_size: -
j_call: TRBJ1-5
v_call: TRBV5-1
d_call: TRBD1
cdr3_nt: TGCGCCAGCAGCTTGTGGGGACAGGATCAGCCCCAGCATTTT
cdr3_aa: CASSLWGQDQPQHF

clone_size: once
j_call: TRBJ1-3
v_call: TRBV2
d_call: -
cdr3_nt: TGTGCCAGCAGTGAAGCGCTTCGGAGGCCTGGAAACACCATATATTTT
cdr3_aa: CASSEALRRPGNTIYF

clone_size: -
j_call: TRBJ1-5
v_call: TRBV28
d_call: -
cdr3_nt: TGTGCCAGCAGTGACCGACGGGGATTTGCCGGCAATCAGCCCCAGCATTTT
cdr3_aa: CASSDRRGFAGNQPQHF

clone_size: -
j_call: TRBJ2-7
v_call: TRBV10-3
d_call: TRBD1
cdr3_nt: TGTGCCATCAGTGTGGAACAGGGACAGGACGAGCAGTACTTC
cdr3_aa: CAISVEQGQDEQYF

clone_size: -
j_call: TRBJ2-2
v_call: TRBV30
d_call: -
cdr3_nt: TGTGCCTGGACCACGGGTAGGACCCCCGGGGAGCTGTTTTTT
cdr3_aa: CAWTTGRTPGELFF

clone_size: -
j_call: TRBJ2-5
v_call: TRBV5-4
d_call: TRBD1
cdr3_nt: TGTGCCAGCAGCTCACGACAGGGCCTCGAGACCCAGTACTTC
cdr3_aa: CASSSRQGLETQYF

clone_size: -
j_call: TRBJ2-5
v_call: TRBV7-8
d_call: -
cdr3_nt: TGTGCCAGCAGCTCCTTTAGGACAGCTAAAGAGACCCAGTACTTC
cdr3_aa: CASSSFRTAKETQYF

clone_size: few
j_call: TRBJ1-5
v_call: TRBV4-1
d_call: -
cdr3_nt: TGCGCCAGCAGCCTCAGGGTACAGATCAATCAGCCCCAGCATTTT
cdr3_aa: CASSLRVQINQPQHF

clone_size: -
j_call: TRBJ2-3
v_call: TRBV30
d_call: -
cdr3_nt: TGTGCCTGGAGTGTATGGGGAAACGAGAGGGATACGCAGTATTTT
cdr3_aa: CAWSVWGNERDTQYF

clone_size: -
j_call: TRBJ2-7
v_call: TRBV7-2
d_call: TRBD1
cdr3_nt: TGTGCCAGCAGCCCCGGGACAGGGCCCTCCTACGAGCAGTACTTC
cdr3_aa: CASSPGTGPSYEQYF

clone_size: -
j_call: TRBJ2-1
v_call: TRBV6-5
d_call: TRBD1
cdr3_nt: TGTGCCAGCAGTTGGGGACAGTTCAACAATGAGCAGTTCTTC
cdr3_aa: CASSWGQFNNEQFF

clone_size: once
j_call: TRBJ2-7
v_call: TRBV19
d_call: -
cdr3_nt: TGTGCCAGTAGTATGACGGTTGGCGAGCAGTACTTC
cdr3_aa: CASSMTVGEQYF

clone_size: once
j_call: TRBJ2-1
v_call: TRBV4-3
d_call: TRBD2
cdr3_nt: TGCGCCAGCAGCCAAGTGACTAGCGGCTACAATGAGCAGTTCTTC
cdr3_aa: CASSQVTSGYNEQFF

clone_size: -
j_call: TRBJ2-5
v_call: TRBV19
d_call: -
cdr3_nt: TGTGCCAGTAGTTGGGGTACCCAAGAGACCCAGTACTTC
cdr3_aa: CASSWGTQETQYF

clone_size: once
j_call: TRBJ1-6
v_call: TRBV6-4
d_call: -
cdr3_nt: TGTGCCAGCAGAACGGTTTCACCCCTCCACTTT
cdr3_aa: CASRTVSPLHF

clone_size: -
j_call: TRBJ2-5
v_call: TRBV4-2
d_call: TRBD2
cdr3_nt: TGTGCCAGCAGCCCTTCTAGCGGGAGGGCCTTTGAGACCCAGTACTTC
cdr3_aa: CASSPSSGRAFETQYF

clone_size: -
j_call: TRBJ2-7
v_call: TRBV27
d_call: TRBD2
cdr3_nt: TGTGCCAGCAGACTGGGGACTAGCGGGAGAGTACACGAGCAGTACTTC
cdr3_aa: CASRLGTSGRVHEQYF

clone_size: once
j_call: TRBJ2-7
v_call: TRBV28
d_call: TRBD1
cdr3_nt: TGTGCCAGCCGTCCGGGACAGGGCTACTACGAGCAGTACTTC
cdr3_aa: CASRPGQGYYEQYF

clone_size: -
j_call: TRBJ2-7
v_call: TRBV6-6
d_call: TRBD1
cdr3_nt: TGTGCCAGCAATACACTGGGACAGCCAACCTACGAGCAGTACTTC
cdr3_aa: CASNTLGQPTYEQYF

clone_size: -
j_call: TRBJ2-3
v_call: TRBV27
d_call: TRBD2
cdr3_nt: TGTGCCAGCAAAACACTAGCGGGAGTTGGTGATACGCAGTATTTT
cdr3_aa: CASKTLAGVGDTQYF

clone_size: -
j_call: TRBJ2-3
v_call: TRBV7-6
d_call: TRBD2
cdr3_nt: TGTGCCAGCAGCTTAACTCGGGAACTAGCGGGAGCCGATACGCAGTATTTT
cdr3_aa: CASSLTRELAGADTQYF

clone_size: -
j_call: TRBJ2-7
v_call: TRBV27
d_call: -
cdr3_nt: TGTGCCAGCAGTCCAGAGGCGGCCTACTACGAGCAGTACTTC
cdr3_aa: CASSPEAAYYEQYF

clone_size: -
j_call: TRBJ2-3
v_call: TRBV2
d_call: -
cdr3_nt: TGTGCCAGCAGTGAAGCGGGAGGAAAAGATACGCAGTATTTT
cdr3_aa: CASSEAGGKDTQYF

clone_size: -
j_call: TRBJ1-1
v_call: TRBV7-8
d_call: -
cdr3_nt: TGTGCCAGCAGCCTGTCCCCAGCCATGAACACTGAAGCTTTCTTT
cdr3_aa: CASSLSPAMNTEAFF

clone_size: -
j_call: TRBJ1-2
v_call: TRBV5-4
d_call: -
cdr3_nt: TGTGCCAGCAGCTTGCCAGGCGACTATGGCTACACCTTC
cdr3_aa: CASSLPGDYGYTF

clone_size: few
j_call: TRBJ2-2
v_call: TRBV30
d_call: -
cdr3_nt: TGTGCCTGGAGGGGCAGTTGGACCGGGGAGCTGTTTTTT
cdr3_aa: CAWRGSWTGELFF